The TCR beta chain described here comes from a study of blood T cell repertoires in COVID-19. Whole-study context: Nucleic acid was either cDNA or gDNA, and it came from T cells, B-cell-depleted T cells, or PBMCs.

The CDR3 contains 19 residues. Original handling: Amplifying reference gene primers gave estimates of nucleated cell counts. TCRdb keeps only in-frame clones here, not all; method: immunoSEQ multiplex PCR. That table furnishes V, J and clone size, whereas the DNA furnished D and trimming. The data show about 150,000 clones, with 85% to 90% seen just once and about 2.5% held by the top ten. The chain combines TRBV1 with TRBJ2-3; the tabulated D call, TRBD2, remains unverified against the DNA. TRBV1 is classified as a pseudogene. Sequencing input: peripheral blood. The sequence derives from a human donor in a cohort sampled during active COVID-19. The CDR3 protein is CTSSQELPGLAASTDTQYF. As DNA, the CDR3 is TGCACCAGCAGCCAAGAACTGCCGGGACTAGCAGCCAGCACAGATACGCAGTATTTT.